This note documents a single T cell receptor (beta chain) sequence. Its antigen is undetermined. These data originate in a study of T cell repertoires in cytomegalovirus infection. Looking at the study overall: A matching HLA type, together with CMV infection, was signaled by public TCR beta signatures.

The CDR3 length is 13 residues. Germline V gene sequence: CDR1 SGHTA, CDR2 FQGNSA. V lost 0 bases and J 3 bases, leaving 5 bases between the germline ends. Study observations and caveats: HLA-C-restricted CMV-specific TCR beta clonotypes were dominant in the ex vivo response. Frequencies of public TCR beta families were cumulated, and this identified carriers of CMV plus the relevant HLA.

Using its own MiXCR run on the reads, TCRdb lists one record per CDR3 protein. Among some 160,000 distinct CDR3 sequences listed, 17% were seen once. The chain employs TRBV7-2 and TRBJ2-5; the D is unclear. The sequencing sample was made of CD8+ T cells from PBMCs. This TCR was sampled from a human donor in good health (CMV status not recorded). Some clones in this sample may be carry-over from other donors' samples. The CDR3 loop reads CASSLASKETQYF. The DNA for the CDR3 is TGTGCCAGCAGCTTAGCCAGCAAAGAGACCCAGTACTTC.